Following are 21 T cell receptor beta chains from one sample sequenced in a study of cytomegalovirus exposure and HLA in healthy donors. Researchers ran the PCR with 60 Vbeta and 13 Jbeta primers. Here immunoSEQ multiplex PCR was the method, and the copy in TCRdb shows in-frame clones only, minus some. The data contain approximately 160,000 clones, 80% of them singletons. Sequenced: PBMCs. These receptor sequences come from a man aged 25 to 40 in good health and CMV-seropositive.

The chain is built from TRBV6-1 and TRBJ2-7; 10 bases are a match to TRBD2. Germline V gene sequence: CDR1 MNHNS, CDR2 SASEGT. Trimming took 4 bases from V and 6 from J; bases not matched to a gene: 9. This CDR3 region has 15 residues. The CDR3: CASSAIAGGGGEQYF. CDR3 sequence (DNA): TGTGCCAGCAGTGCCATAGCGGGAGGTGGCGGCGAGCAGTACTTC.

This rearrangement joins TRBV7-9 to TRBJ2-3; no clear D. Germline assignment: CDR1 SEHNR and CDR2 FQNEAQ (reference sequence). This CDR3 has 11 amino acids. Trimming removed 5 bases from V and 5 bases from J, with 5 bases in between. The CDR3 region is CASSIIDTQYF. For the CDR3, the DNA is TGTGCCAGCAGCATTATAGATACGCAGTATTTT.

The chain is built from TRBV25-1 and TRBJ1-2, with TRBD1 matching over 12 bases. CDR3 length: 14 amino acids. After removal of 4 bases from V and 8 bases from J, the junction contained 5 bases not matched to a gene. Germline V gene data show CDR1 as MGHDK and CDR2 as SYGVNS. CDR3 nucleotides: TGTGCCAGCAGTGCCGGGACAGGGGGCTGGGGCTACACCTTC. This translates into CASSAGTGGWGYTF.

This chain joins TRBV5-5 and TRBJ2-2; perhaps TRBD2 as D (7 bases). The CDR3 is 14 amino acids. Germline V lookup: CDR1 SGHKS, CDR2 YYEKEE (reference sequence). Trimming left V 1 base short and J 6 bases short, with 10 bases between. In DNA, the CDR3 is TGTGCCAGCAGCTTGTGGGGGGGCTCCGGGGAGCTGTTTTTT. Encoded protein: CASSLWGGSGELFF.

The rearrangement uses TRBV5-1 and TRBJ2-4; 7 bases are shared with TRBD1. CDR3 length: 15 residues. The V and J ends lost 7 bases and 1 base, in that order; junction bases with no gene match: 8. Germline V lookup: CDR1 SGHRS, CDR2 YFSETQ. The CDR3 DNA reads as TGCGCCAGCGTATTCCAGGGGGTGGCCAAAAACATTCAGTACTTC. Its translation is CASVFQGVAKNIQYF.

The rearrangement links TRBV7-8 to TRBJ2-7; perhaps TRBD2 as D (6 bases). CDR3 length equals 16 residues. The ends were cut back, 5 bases at V and 9 bases at J, with 26 bases in the middle. CDR1 and CDR2 from the germline V gene are SGHVS and FQNEAQ. CDR3 nucleotide sequence: TGTGCCAGCAGCCCGAGTCCTAAGCGGAGGGGTTCGGGGCAGTACTTC. Translating it yields CASSPSPKRRGSGQYF.

The rearrangement joins TRBV6-5 to TRBJ1-2; possibly TRBD1 for D (6 bases). This CDR3 has 13 residues. V was shortened by 6 bases and J by 8 bases, with 16 bases between the two germline ends. Looked up from germline, CDR1 is MNHEY and CDR2 is SVGAGI. The CDR3 nucleotides are TGTGCCAGCAGCATGACAGGCCAGAGGGGCTACACCTTC. Its translation: CASSMTGQRGYTF.

This chain uses TRBV27 with TRBJ1-3, with D possibly TRBD1 on 6 matching bases. The CDR3 length is 17 residues. With 6 bases removed from V and 0 bases from J, the gap between germline ends came to 18 bases. In germline, CDR1 is MNHEY, CDR2 SMNVEV (reference sequence). DNA of the CDR3: TGTGCCAGCAGCCCTCTGATGCAAGGGGGCTCTGGAAACACCATATATTTT. As protein: CASSPLMQGGSGNTIYF.

The J gene is TRBJ1-4, the V gene TRBV6-1; no firm D call. With 2 bases removed from V and 10 bases from J, the gap between germline ends came to 8 bases. This CDR3 is 12 amino acids long. In germline, CDR1 is MNHNS, CDR2 SASEGT. CDR3 nucleotides: TGTGCCAGCAGTGAACCCAGAAGAAAACTGTTTTTT. It encodes CASSEPRRKLFF.

The chain is built from TRBV5-1 and TRBJ1-1; D remains ambiguous. The CDR3 is 15 residues long. The V end lost 0 bases, the J end lost 0 bases, and 9 bases lay between the germline ends. The V gene's germline CDR1 is SGHRS and CDR2 YFSETQ. CDR3 in amino acids: CASSLASIMNTEAFF. The CDR3 nucleotides read TGCGCCAGCAGCTTGGCCAGTATCATGAACACTGAAGCTTTCTTT.

V usage is TRBV7-9 and J usage is TRBJ2-1, with TRBD1 matching over 11 bases. The CDR3 consists of 16 residues. Germline V gene data show CDR1 as SEHNR and CDR2 as FQNEAQ (reference sequence). Unmatched junction bases numbered 2, after V lost 1 base and J lost 3 bases. CDR3: CASSLGDRGDYNEQFF. In DNA, the CDR3 is TGTGCCAGCAGCTTAGGGGACAGGGGGGACTACAATGAGCAGTTCTTC.

This chain connects TRBV25-1 to TRBJ1-6, with 9 bases identical to TRBD1. The junction had 12 bases not matched to a gene; V was cut back by 6 bases and J by 9 bases. CDR3 length: 16 residues. Germline V gene sequence: CDR1 MGHDK, CDR2 SYGVNS. The CDR3 protein is CASRASFGTGPSPLHF. The CDR3 nucleotides read TGTGCCAGCAGAGCTTCATTCGGGACAGGGCCTTCACCCCTCCACTTT.

V is TRBV7-2 and J is TRBJ1-2; maybe TRBD1 (5 bases). Trimming shortened V by 5 bases and J by 1 base, and 11 bases separated the two germline ends. The CDR3 is 14 residues long. The V gene's germline CDR1 is SGHTA and CDR2 FQGNSA. The CDR3 coding sequence is TGTGCCAGCAGCATACAGGTGCTTAACTATGGCTACACCTTC. Its translation is CASSIQVLNYGYTF.

This chain uses TRBV6-1 with TRBJ2-5; 11 nucleotides match TRBD1. The V segment lost 4 bases and the J segment 5 bases; nucleotides outside the gene matches: 6. Germline assignment: CDR1 MNHNS and CDR2 SASEGT. The CDR3 runs 15 residues. CDR3 in amino acids: CASSAGQGAGETQYF. CDR3 DNA sequence: TGTGCCAGCAGTGCCGGACAGGGGGCGGGGGAGACCCAGTACTTC.

V gene TRBV6-5 combines with J gene TRBJ2-3; D is uncertain. The CDR3 is made up of 13 amino acids. Deletions cut 6 bases from V and 4 bases from J, with 11 bases between. Germline CDR1 MNHEY, CDR2 SVGAGI. For the CDR3, the DNA is TGTGCCAGCAGCGGCTCCGGGTCAGATACGCAGTATTTT. Encoded protein: CASSGSGSDTQYF.

The J gene is TRBJ2-1, the V gene TRBV7-9; D may be TRBD2 (6 bases). Trimming left V 5 bases short and J 0 bases short, with 17 bases between. Germline loops: CDR1 SEHNR, CDR2 FQNEAQ (reference sequence). This CDR3 is 17 amino acids long. The CDR3 DNA reads as TGTGCCAGCAGCCCCACACCGGGGAGGAGCTCCTACAATGAGCAGTTCTTC. Amino acids: CASSPTPGRSSYNEQFF.

This chain joins TRBV18 and TRBJ2-1; 7 bases line up with TRBD1. Germline V CDR1 and CDR2: KGHSH, LQKENI. V lost 4 bases, J lost 0 bases, and 6 bases stayed unmatched. CDR3 length: 16 residues. The CDR3: CASSLQQGSSYNEQFF. CDR3 nucleotides: TGTGCCAGCTCACTACAACAGGGGAGCTCCTACAATGAGCAGTTCTTC. Combining the CDR3 with reference TRBV18 and TRBJ2-1 gives the whole variable domain NAGVMQNPRHLVRRRGQEARLRCSPMKGHSHVYWYRQLPEEGLKFMVYLQKENIIDESGMPKERFSAEFPKEGPSILRIQQVVRGDSAAYFCASSLQQGSSYNEQFFGPGTRLTVL.

In DNA, the CDR3 is TGTGCCAGCAGCTCCCTAGCGAATAGCACAGATACGCAGTATTTT. Its translation: CASSSLANSTDTQYF. This sequence joins TRBV5-6 and TRBJ2-3; D perhaps matches TRBD2 (6 bases). V was trimmed by 3 bases and J by 0 bases, leaving 11 bases between them. The CDR3 runs 15 residues. Germline loops: CDR1 SGHDT, CDR2 YYEEEE.

V is TRBV6-5 and J is TRBJ2-7, with D perhaps TRBD1 (6 bases). V was clipped by 6 bases and J by 3 bases, with 15 bases between them. The CDR3 extends over 14 amino acids. Germline V gene data show CDR1 as MNHEY and CDR2 as SVGAGI. CDR3 amino acids: CASSYADSYYEQYF. The CDR3 bases are TGTGCCAGCAGCTATGCGGACAGTTACTACGAGCAGTACTTC.

This clone appeared a single time. V and J are TRBV6-1 and TRBJ1-1; TRBD1 matches at 9 bases. The CDR3 consists of 15 residues. Trimming at V came to 7 bases and at J to 3 bases, leaving 9 bases not matched to a gene. Germline loops: CDR1 MNHNS, CDR2 SASEGT. The CDR3 DNA reads TGTGCCAGCATCCTACAGGGGGCTCTGGACACTGAAGCTTTCTTT. Protein sequence: CASILQGALDTEAFF.

V usage is TRBV6-1 and J usage is TRBJ2-7, with 7 bases lining up with TRBD2. The CDR3 runs 13 residues. The V gene end was trimmed by 7 bases and the J gene end by 9 bases; junction bases not matched to a gene: 12. Germline V gene lookup returns CDR1 MNHNS and CDR2 SASEGT. The CDR3 sequence: CASTRGESNVQYF. The DNA of the CDR3 is TGTGCCAGCACACGGGGGGAATCGAACGTGCAGTACTTC.